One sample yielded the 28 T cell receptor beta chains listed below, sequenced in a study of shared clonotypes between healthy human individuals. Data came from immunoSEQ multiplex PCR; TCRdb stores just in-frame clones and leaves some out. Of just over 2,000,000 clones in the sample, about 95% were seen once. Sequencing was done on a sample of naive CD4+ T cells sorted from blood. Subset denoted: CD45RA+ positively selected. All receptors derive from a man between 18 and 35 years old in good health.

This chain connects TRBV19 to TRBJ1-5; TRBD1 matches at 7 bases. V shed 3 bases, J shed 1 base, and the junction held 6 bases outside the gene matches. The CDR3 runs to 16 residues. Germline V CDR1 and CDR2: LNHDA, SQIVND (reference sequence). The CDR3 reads CASSIKGQRSNQPQHF. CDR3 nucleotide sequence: TGTGCCAGTAGTATTAAGGGACAGAGGAGCAATCAGCCCCAGCATTTT.

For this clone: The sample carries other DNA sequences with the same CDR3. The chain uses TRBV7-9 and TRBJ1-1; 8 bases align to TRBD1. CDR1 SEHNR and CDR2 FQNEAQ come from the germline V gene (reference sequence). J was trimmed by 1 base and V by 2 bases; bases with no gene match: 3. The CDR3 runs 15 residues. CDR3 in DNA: TGTGCCAGCAGCTTATCAGGGACAGGGAACACTGAAGCTTTCTTT. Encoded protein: CASSLSGTGNTEAFF.

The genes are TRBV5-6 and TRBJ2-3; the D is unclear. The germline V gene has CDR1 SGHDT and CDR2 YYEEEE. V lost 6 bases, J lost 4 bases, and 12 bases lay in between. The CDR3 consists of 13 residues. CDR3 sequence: CASTSGFPDTQYF. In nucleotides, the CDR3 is TGTGCCAGCACCTCGGGCTTCCCAGATACGCAGTATTTT.

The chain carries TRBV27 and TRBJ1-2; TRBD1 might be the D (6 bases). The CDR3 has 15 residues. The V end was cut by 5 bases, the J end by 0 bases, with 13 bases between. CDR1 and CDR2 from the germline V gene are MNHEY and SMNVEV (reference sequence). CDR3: CASSKATGPNYGYTF. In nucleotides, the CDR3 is TGTGCCAGCAGTAAAGCGACAGGTCCTAACTATGGCTACACCTTC.

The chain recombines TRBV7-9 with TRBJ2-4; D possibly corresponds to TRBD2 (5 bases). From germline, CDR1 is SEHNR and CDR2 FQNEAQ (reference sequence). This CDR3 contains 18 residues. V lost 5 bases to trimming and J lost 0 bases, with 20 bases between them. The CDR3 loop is CASSGLASGPIAKNIQYF. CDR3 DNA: TGTGCCAGCAGCGGACTTGCCAGCGGACCGATAGCCAAAAACATTCAGTACTTC.

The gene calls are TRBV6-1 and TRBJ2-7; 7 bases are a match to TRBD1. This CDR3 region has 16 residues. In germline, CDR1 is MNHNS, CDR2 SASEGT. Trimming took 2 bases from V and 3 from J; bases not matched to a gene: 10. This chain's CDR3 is CASSERGLGQNYEQYF. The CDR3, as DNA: TGTGCCAGCAGTGAAAGGGGGCTGGGACAGAACTACGAGCAGTACTTC.

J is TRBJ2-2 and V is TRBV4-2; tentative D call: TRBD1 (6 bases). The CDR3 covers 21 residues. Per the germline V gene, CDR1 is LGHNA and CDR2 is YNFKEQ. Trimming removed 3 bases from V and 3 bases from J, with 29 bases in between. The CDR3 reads CASSQTETLSRGSTDTGELFF. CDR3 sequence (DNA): TGTGCCAGCAGCCAGACAGAGACCCTTTCGAGGGGGTCTACGGACACCGGGGAGCTGTTTTTT.

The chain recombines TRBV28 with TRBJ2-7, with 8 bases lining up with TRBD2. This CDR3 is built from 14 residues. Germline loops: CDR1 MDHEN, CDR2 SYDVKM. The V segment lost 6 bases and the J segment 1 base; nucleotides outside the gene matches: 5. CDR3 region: CASRSGGGSYEQYF. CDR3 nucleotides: TGTGCCAGCAGATCGGGAGGGGGATCCTACGAGCAGTACTTC.

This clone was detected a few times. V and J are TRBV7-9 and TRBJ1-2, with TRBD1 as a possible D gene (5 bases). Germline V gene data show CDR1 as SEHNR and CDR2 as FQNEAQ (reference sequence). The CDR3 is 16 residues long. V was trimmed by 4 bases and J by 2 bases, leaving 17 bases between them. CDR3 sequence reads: CASSSRGGLWNYGYTF. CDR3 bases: TGTGCCAGCAGCTCGAGGGGAGGCCTATGGAACTATGGCTACACCTTC. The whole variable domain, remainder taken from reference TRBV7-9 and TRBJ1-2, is DTGVSQNPRHKITKRGQNVTFRCDPISEHNRLYWYRQTLGQGPEFLTYFQNEAQLEKSRLLSDRFSAERPKGSFSTLEIQRTEQGDSAMYLCASSSRGGLWNYGYTFGSGTRLTVV.

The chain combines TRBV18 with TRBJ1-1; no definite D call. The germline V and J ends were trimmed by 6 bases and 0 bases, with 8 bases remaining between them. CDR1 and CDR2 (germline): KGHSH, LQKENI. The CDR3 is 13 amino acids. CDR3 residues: CASSTNMNTEAFF. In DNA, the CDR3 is TGTGCCAGCTCGACAAACATGAACACTGAAGCTTTCTTT.

The CDR3 reads CAWSSKQVPRAQYF. The CDR3 DNA is TGTGCCTGGAGTAGTAAACAGGTGCCGAGGGCCCAGTACTTC. The chain uses TRBV30 and TRBJ2-5, with D perhaps being TRBD1 or TRBD2 (5 bases each). The CDR3 spans 14 residues. Germline V lookup: CDR1 GTSNPN, CDR2 SVGIG (reference sequence). The V gene lost 2 bases and the J gene lost 9 bases, with 19 bases spanning the gap.

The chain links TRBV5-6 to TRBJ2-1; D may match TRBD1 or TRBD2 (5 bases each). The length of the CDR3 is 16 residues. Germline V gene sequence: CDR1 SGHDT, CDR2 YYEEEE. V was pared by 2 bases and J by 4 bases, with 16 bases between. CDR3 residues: CASSFLGVGMYNEQFF. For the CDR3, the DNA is TGTGCCAGCAGCTTCTTGGGGGTTGGTATGTACAATGAGCAGTTCTTC.

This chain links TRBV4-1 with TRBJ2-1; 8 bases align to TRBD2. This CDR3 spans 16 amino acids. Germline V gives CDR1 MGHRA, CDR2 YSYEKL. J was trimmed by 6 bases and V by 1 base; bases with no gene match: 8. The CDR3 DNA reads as TGCGCCAGCAGCCAAGGTTTGTCTAGCGGGTTCAATGAGCAGTTCTTC. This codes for CASSQGLSSGFNEQFF.

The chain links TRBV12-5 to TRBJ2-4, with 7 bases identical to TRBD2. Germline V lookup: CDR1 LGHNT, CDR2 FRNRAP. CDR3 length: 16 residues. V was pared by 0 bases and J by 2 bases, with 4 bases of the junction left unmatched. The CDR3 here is CASGLVGEGPKNIQYF. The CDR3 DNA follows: TGTGCTAGTGGTTTGGTAGGGGAGGGGCCCAAAAACATTCAGTACTTC. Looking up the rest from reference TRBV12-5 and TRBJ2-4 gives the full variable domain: DARVTQTPRHKVTEMGQEVTMRCQPILGHNTVFWYRQTMMQGLELLAYFRNRAPLDDSGMPKDRFSAEMPDATLATLKIQPSEPRDSAVYFCASGLVGEGPKNIQYFGAGTRLSVL.

CDR3 coding DNA: TGTGCCAGCAGGGTGACTAGCGGAGGCGGTGAGCAGTTCTTC. Translation gives CASRVTSGGGEQFF. The chain combines TRBV7-9 with TRBJ2-1, with 9 bases identical to TRBD2. From germline, CDR1 is SEHNR and CDR2 FQNEAQ (reference sequence). J lost 9 bases, V lost 6 bases, and 9 bases had no gene match. This CDR3 has 14 amino acids.

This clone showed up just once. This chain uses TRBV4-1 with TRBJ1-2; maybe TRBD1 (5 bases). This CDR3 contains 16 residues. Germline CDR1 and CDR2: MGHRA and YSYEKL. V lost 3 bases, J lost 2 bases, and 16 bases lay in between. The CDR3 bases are TGCGCCAGCAGCCAGGCTGCTGCAGGGAGAAACTATGGCTACACCTTC. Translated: CASSQAAAGRNYGYTF.

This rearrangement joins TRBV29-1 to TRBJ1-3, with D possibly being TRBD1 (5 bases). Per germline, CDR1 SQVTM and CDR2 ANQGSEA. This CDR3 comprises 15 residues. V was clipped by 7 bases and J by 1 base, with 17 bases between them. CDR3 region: CSAVPGGGSGNTIYF. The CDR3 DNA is TGCAGCGCCGTACCAGGTGGGGGGTCTGGAAACACCATATATTTT.

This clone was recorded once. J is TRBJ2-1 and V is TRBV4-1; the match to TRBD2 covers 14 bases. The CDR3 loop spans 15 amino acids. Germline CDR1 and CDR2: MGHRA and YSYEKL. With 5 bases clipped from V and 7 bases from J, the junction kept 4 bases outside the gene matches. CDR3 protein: CASSSRLAGGNEQFF. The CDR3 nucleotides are TGCGCCAGCAGCTCCCGACTAGCGGGGGGGAATGAGCAGTTCTTC.

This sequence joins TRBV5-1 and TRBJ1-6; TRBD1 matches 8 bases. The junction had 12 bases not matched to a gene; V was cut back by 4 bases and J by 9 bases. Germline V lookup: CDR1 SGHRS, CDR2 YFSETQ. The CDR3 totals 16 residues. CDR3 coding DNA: TGCGCCAGCAGCCCCCGCGCCACAGGGGGAACTTCACCCCTCCACTTT. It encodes CASSPRATGGTSPLHF.

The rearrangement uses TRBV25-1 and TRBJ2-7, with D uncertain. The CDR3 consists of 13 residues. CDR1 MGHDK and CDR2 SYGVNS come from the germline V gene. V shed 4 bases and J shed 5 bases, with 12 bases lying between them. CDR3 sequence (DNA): TGTGCCAGCAGTGGACTGGGTAGAAACGAGCAGTACTTC. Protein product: CASSGLGRNEQYF.

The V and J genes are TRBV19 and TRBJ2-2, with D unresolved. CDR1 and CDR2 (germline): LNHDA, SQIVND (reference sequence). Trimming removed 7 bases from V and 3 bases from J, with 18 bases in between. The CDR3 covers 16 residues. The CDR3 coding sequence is TGTGCCAGTACAGTAGAGTTCAGAGGTGACACCGGGGAGCTGTTTTTT. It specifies CASTVEFRGDTGELFF.

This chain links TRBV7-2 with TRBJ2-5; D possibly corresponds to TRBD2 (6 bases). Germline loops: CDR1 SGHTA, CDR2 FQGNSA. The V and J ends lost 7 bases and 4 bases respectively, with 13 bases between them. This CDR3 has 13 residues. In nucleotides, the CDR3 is TGTGCCAGCACCCCTCGAGCGGGAGAGACCCAGTACTTC. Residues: CASTPRAGETQYF.

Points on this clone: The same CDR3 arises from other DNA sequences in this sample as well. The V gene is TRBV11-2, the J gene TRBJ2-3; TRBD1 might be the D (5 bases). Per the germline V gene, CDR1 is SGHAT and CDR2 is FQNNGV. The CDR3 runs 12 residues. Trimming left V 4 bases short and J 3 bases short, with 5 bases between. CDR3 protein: CASSSGTDTQYF. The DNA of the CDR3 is TGTGCCAGCAGCTCAGGGACAGATACGCAGTATTTT.

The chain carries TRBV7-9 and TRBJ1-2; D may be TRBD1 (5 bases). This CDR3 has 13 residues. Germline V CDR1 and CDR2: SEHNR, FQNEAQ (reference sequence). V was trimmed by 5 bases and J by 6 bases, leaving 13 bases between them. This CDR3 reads CASSPDPGHGYTF. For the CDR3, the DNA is TGTGCCAGCAGCCCAGATCCAGGGCATGGCTACACCTTC. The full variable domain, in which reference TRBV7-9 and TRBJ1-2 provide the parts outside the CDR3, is DTGVSQNPRHKITKRGQNVTFRCDPISEHNRLYWYRQTLGQGPEFLTYFQNEAQLEKSRLLSDRFSAERPKGSFSTLEIQRTEQGDSAMYLCASSPDPGHGYTFGSGTRLTVV.

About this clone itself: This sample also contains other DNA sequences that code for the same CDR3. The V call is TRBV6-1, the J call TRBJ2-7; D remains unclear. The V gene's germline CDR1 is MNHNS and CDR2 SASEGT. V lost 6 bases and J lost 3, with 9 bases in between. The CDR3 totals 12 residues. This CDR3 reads CASRESSYEQYF. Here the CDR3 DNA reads TGTGCCAGCAGGGAGAGTAGCTACGAGCAGTACTTC.

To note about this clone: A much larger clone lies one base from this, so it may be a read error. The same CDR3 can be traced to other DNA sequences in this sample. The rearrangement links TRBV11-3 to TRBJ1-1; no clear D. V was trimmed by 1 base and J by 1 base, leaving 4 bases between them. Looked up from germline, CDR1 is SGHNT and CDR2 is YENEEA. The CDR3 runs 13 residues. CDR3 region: CASSLAENTEAFF. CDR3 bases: TGTGCCAGCAGCTTAGCCGAGAACACTGAAGCTTTCTTT.

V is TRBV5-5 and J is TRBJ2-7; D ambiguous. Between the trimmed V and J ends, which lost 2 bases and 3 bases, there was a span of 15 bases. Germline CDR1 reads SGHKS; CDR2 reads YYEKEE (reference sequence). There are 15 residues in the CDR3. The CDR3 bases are TGTGCCAGCAGCTTTAACCGGGTCAACTACTACGAGCAGTACTTC. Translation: CASSFNRVNYYEQYF.

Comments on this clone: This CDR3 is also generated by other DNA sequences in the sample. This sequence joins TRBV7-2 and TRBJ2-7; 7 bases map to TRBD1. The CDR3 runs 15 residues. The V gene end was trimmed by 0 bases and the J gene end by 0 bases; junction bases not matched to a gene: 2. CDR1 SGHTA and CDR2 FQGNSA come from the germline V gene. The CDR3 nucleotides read TGTGCCAGCAGCTTAGCCAGGGGGTCCTCCTACGAGCAGTACTTC. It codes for CASSLARGSSYEQYF.